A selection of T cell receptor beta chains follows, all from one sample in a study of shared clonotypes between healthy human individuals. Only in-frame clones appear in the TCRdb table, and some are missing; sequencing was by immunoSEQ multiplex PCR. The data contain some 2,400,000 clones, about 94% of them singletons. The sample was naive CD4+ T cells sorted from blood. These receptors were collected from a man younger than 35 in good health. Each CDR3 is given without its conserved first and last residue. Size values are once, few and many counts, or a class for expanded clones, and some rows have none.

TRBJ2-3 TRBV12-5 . ASGLSPLTDTQY
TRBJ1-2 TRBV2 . ASRALRGRGYT
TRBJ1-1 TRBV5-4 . ASSLDWNTEAF
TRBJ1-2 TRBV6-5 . ASSYSLGYGYT
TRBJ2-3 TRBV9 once ASSAGTPLTDTQY
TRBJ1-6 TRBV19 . ASSQQGYSYNSPLH
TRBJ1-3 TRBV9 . ASSPGPPPFSGNTIY
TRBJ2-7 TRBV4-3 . ASSQDLRGRDYEQY
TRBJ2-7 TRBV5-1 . ASSLDGTSGYEQY
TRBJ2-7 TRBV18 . ASSPDDTYEQY
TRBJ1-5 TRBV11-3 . ASSYGGAGGQPQH
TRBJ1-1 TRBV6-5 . ASSRQGRDAF
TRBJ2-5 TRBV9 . ASSPFGAAGLAPTQY
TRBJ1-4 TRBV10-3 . AISEEGLREKLF
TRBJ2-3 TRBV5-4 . ASSLAGLEADTQY
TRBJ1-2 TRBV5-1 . ASSLVGEFNYGYT
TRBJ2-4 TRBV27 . ASSLYQRDIQY
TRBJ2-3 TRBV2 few ASSAGSTDTQY
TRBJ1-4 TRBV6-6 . ASSIGDRDRALF
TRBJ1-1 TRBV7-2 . ASSTNGGLVNTEAF
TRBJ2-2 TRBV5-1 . ASSKTAGAAGELF
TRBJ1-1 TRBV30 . AWSGTVKVNTEAF
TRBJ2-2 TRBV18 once ASSPGQGGTFGELF
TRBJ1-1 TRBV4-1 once ASSPTGSMNTEAF
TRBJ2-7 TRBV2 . ASSSEGAGVEQY
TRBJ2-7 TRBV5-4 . ASSPGQQIYEQY
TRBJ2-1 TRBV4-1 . ASSQDGGLREQF
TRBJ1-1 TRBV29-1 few SAGQGNTEAF
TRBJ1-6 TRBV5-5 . ASSLQGVYNSPLH
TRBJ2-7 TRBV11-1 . ASSSTGSYEQY
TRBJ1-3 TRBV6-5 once ATVDSSTGNTIY
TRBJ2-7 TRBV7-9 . ASSLDDEQY
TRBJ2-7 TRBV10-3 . AISERDGSSAEQY
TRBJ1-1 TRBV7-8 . ASSYRNDGKAF
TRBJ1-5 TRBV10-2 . ASSGGTANQPQH
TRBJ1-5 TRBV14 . ARTGWPGQPQH
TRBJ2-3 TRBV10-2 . ASSAGQAPFTDTQY
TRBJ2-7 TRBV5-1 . ASSFGVNEQY
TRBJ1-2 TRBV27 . ASSSNRANGYT
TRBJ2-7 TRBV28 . ASSFGHLYEQY
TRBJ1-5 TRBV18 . ASSPNRGPLQPQH
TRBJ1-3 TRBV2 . ASSRPSGNTIY
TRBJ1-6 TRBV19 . ASSTRQGSSYNSPLH
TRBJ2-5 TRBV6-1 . ATDRSVDLSKTQY
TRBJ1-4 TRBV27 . ASSPQQGRIEKLF
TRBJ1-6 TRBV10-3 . AISELGQYSSSYNSPLH
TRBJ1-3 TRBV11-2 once ASSPQPLSLILSGNTIY
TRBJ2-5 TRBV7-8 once ASSLPQRQETQY
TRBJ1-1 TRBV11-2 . ASSYTENTEAF
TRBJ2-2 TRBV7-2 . ASTLQGAGTGELF
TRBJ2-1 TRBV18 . ASSQIYNEQF
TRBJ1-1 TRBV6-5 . ASFQRYTEAF
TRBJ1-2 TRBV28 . ASSLSRMGRSYGYT
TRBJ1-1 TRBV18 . ASSLQRTGTEAF
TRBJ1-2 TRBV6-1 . ASRTGGDGYT
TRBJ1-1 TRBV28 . ASSRVGRDTEAF
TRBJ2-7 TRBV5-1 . ASSLLAGTGSYEQY